The 26 T cell receptor beta chains in this list originate from one sample, sequenced in a study of OX40 agonist ivuxolimab in advanced cancers. TCRdb's table, derived via immunoSEQ multiplex PCR, lists solely in-frame clones and lacks some. Of 55,000 to 80,000 clones in the sample, about nine tenths were seen once. Here the sequenced sample was CD4+ or CD8+ T cells sorted from blood, taken in a trial of the OX40 agonist ivuxolimab. These receptors all stem from an adult with an advanced solid tumor such as melanoma, head and neck, liver or kidney cancer.

This chain connects TRBV19 to TRBJ1-1; D remains ambiguous. This CDR3 contains 13 residues. Trimming took 5 bases from V and 7 from J, leaving 14 bases between them. The V gene's germline CDR1 is LNHDA and CDR2 SQIVND (reference sequence). As DNA, the CDR3 is TGTGCCAGTAGTTTCAGGCAGAGTCTTGAAGCTTTCTTT. It encodes CASSFRQSLEAFF.

CDR3 nucleotide sequence: TGTGCCAGCAGCCACGACAGGGGAAGAGAGACCCAGTACTTC. Translated: CASSHDRGRETQYF. This sequence joins TRBV7-2 and TRBJ2-5, with 8 bases that match TRBD1. V was pared by 5 bases and J by 4 bases, with 6 bases of the junction left unmatched. This CDR3 region has 14 residues. Germline V gene data show CDR1 as SGHTA and CDR2 as FQGNSA.

In regard to this clone: The sample has other DNA sequences that encode this CDR3 too. The V call is TRBV5-1, the J call TRBJ2-2; D remains unclear. V shed 2 bases and J shed 4 bases, with 9 bases lying between them. The CDR3 contains 14 residues. CDR1 SGHRS and CDR2 YFSETQ come from the germline V gene. CDR3: CASSLTGSTGELFF. Written as DNA, the CDR3 is TGCGCCAGCAGCTTAACCGGCAGCACCGGGGAGCTGTTTTTT.

CDR3 loop: CASAKGPGEAFF. The CDR3 DNA follows: TGTGCCAGCGCAAAAGGACCCGGGGAAGCTTTCTTT. The V and J genes are TRBV6-5 and TRBJ1-1; D not certain. The V gene lost 8 bases and the J gene lost 8 bases, with 15 bases spanning the gap. CDR1 and CDR2 (germline): MNHEY, SVGAGI. This CDR3 has 12 amino acids.

This chain joins TRBV4-3 and TRBJ1-1; D is perhaps TRBD1 (5 bases). V lost 4 bases to trimming and J lost 0 bases, with 9 bases between them. From germline, CDR1 is LGHNA and CDR2 YSLEER. The CDR3 has 14 residues. CDR3: CASSLGAMNTEAFF. CDR3 in DNA: TGCGCCAGCAGCCTCGGGGCGATGAACACTGAAGCTTTCTTT.

The chain links TRBV5-4 to TRBJ1-2; 10 bases are a match to TRBD1. V was pared by 2 bases and J by 2 bases, with 3 bases of the junction left unmatched. The CDR3 extends over 15 amino acids. The germline V gene has CDR1 SGHNT and CDR2 YYREEE (reference sequence). The DNA for the CDR3 is TGTGCCAGCAGCTTAGGGACAGGGGAGAACTATGGCTACACCTTC. It specifies CASSLGTGENYGYTF.

V is TRBV7-3 and J is TRBJ2-2, with D maybe TRBD1 (6 bases). The CDR3 totals 16 residues. Germline V gene sequence: CDR1 SGHTA, CDR2 FQGTGA. Deletions cut 5 bases from V and 1 base from J, with 14 bases between. This CDR3 reads CASSQQTTGNTGELFF. CDR3 sequence (DNA): TGTGCCAGCAGCCAACAGACGACAGGGAACACCGGGGAGCTGTTTTTT.

The chain employs TRBV19 and TRBJ1-2; possibly TRBD1 for D (5 bases). CDR1 is LNHDA, CDR2 SQIVND, per germline (reference sequence). The V end lost 5 bases, the J end lost 4 bases, and 11 bases lay between the germline ends. The CDR3 contains 13 residues. CDR3 sequence reads: CASSAQGIYGYTF. DNA for the CDR3: TGTGCCAGTAGTGCGCAGGGTATCTATGGCTACACCTTC.

This sequence joins TRBV4-3 and TRBJ2-1, with 10 bases fitting TRBD1. V lost 4 bases, J lost 6 bases, and 9 bases stayed unmatched. Looked up from germline, CDR1 is LGHNA and CDR2 is YSLEER. The CDR3 has 16 amino acids. The DNA of the CDR3 is TGCGCCAGCAGCCTTAGACAGGGGGCGGGTGGCAATGAGCAGTTCTTC. The encoded protein is CASSLRQGAGGNEQFF.

On this clone itself: Other DNA sequences in the same sample also yield this CDR3. This chain links TRBV5-1 with TRBJ2-7; the D gene could be TRBD1 or TRBD2 (5 bases each). Germline V gene lookup returns CDR1 SGHRS and CDR2 YFSETQ. Trimming removed 4 bases at V and 1 base at J, with 12 bases between. The CDR3 runs 14 residues. CDR3 DNA sequence: TGCGCCAGCAGCACAGGACTTGATTCCTACGAGCAGTACTTC. Translated: CASSTGLDSYEQYF.

The chain combines TRBV6-4 with TRBJ2-3; TRBD2 aligns across 9 bases. Germline V lookup: CDR1 MRHNA, CDR2 SNTAGT. The junction had 6 bases not matched to a gene; V was cut back by 0 bases and J by 5 bases. This CDR3 region has 16 residues. CDR3 coding DNA: TGTGCCAGCAGTGACTCAATTAGCGGGGGCCGAGATACGCAGTATTTT. Translating gives CASSDSISGGRDTQYF.

The V call is TRBV5-8, the J call TRBJ1-1; D is unresolved. Germline CDR1 SGHTS, CDR2 YDEGEE. The CDR3 extends over 14 amino acids. V was shortened by 4 bases and J by 5 bases, with 15 bases between the two germline ends. For the CDR3, the DNA is TGTGCCAGCAGCATACAACTTCGAGGGACTGAAGCTTTCTTT. Amino acid sequence: CASSIQLRGTEAFF.

Comments on this clone: This same CDR3 is encoded by further DNA sequences in the sample. The chain has TRBV30 and TRBJ1-2; TRBD1 might be the D (5 bases). V was pared by 3 bases and J by 7 bases, with 6 bases between. Germline V gives CDR1 GTSNPN, CDR2 SVGIG (reference sequence). The CDR3 is 10 residues long. In DNA form, the CDR3 reads TGTGCCTGGAGGAGGGGTGGCTACACCTTC. This gives the protein CAWRRGGYTF.

The chain links TRBV19 to TRBJ1-4; the D gene is possibly TRBD1 (5 bases). Trimming removed 6 bases from V and 4 bases from J, with 9 bases in between. CDR1 is LNHDA, CDR2 SQIVND, per germline (reference sequence). This CDR3 region has 13 residues. CDR3 protein: CASRTDVNEKLFF. The CDR3 nucleotides read TGTGCCAGTAGGACAGATGTTAATGAAAAACTGTTTTTT. The full variable domain, its missing parts supplied by reference TRBV19 and TRBJ1-4, is DGGITQSPKYLFRKEGQNVTLSCEQNLNHDAMYWYRQDPGQGLRLIYYSQIVNDFQKGDIAEGYSVSREKKESFPLTVTSAQKNPTAFYLCASRTDVNEKLFFGSGTQLSVL.

This rearrangement joins TRBV21-1 to TRBJ1-5. TRBV21-1 is tagged as a pseudogene. This CDR3 is 16 amino acids long. CDR3 sequence reads: CASSKEVLGTNQPQHF. CDR3 coding DNA: TGTGCCAGCAGCAAAGAAGTACTGGGGACCAATCAGCCCCAGCATTTT.

This clone was counted once. The chain recombines TRBV5-1 with TRBJ2-3; possible D gene TRBD2, 7 bases. Germline V CDR1 and CDR2: SGHRS, YFSETQ. The CDR3 consists of 16 residues. V was trimmed by 0 bases and J by 0 bases, leaving 11 bases between them. The CDR3 nucleotides are TGCGCCAGCAGCTTGGGGCGGGGGCATAGCACAGATACGCAGTATTTT. Amino acid sequence: CASSLGRGHSTDTQYF.

Regarding this clone: Different DNA sequences within this sample yield the same CDR3. This chain connects TRBV5-4 to TRBJ2-7; D is ambiguous. Trimming took off 4 bases at V and 2 bases at J, with 10 bases between the two ends. The CDR3 loop spans 13 amino acids. In germline, CDR1 is SGHNT, CDR2 YYREEE (reference sequence). The CDR3 region has the DNA TGTGCCAGCAGCCTGGACGGAACCTACGAGCAGTACTTC. This sequence encodes CASSLDGTYEQYF.

This clone was seen a few times. The chain employs TRBV11-1 and TRBJ1-6; D is uncertain. V lost 7 bases and J lost 10, with 17 bases in between. Germline V gene sequence: CDR1 SGHAT, CDR2 FQDESV (reference sequence). The CDR3 has 14 amino acids. The CDR3 sequence is CASTTDGLTSPLHF. The CDR3 nucleotides are TGTGCCAGCACCACCGACGGCCTTACATCACCCCTCCACTTT.

V gene TRBV5-1 combines with J gene TRBJ1-2; D is ambiguous. In germline, CDR1 is SGHRS, CDR2 YFSETQ. The CDR3 spans 13 residues. The V gene lost 1 base and the J gene lost 4 bases, with 8 bases spanning the gap. CDR3 bases: TGCGCCAGCAGCTTGCGGGGTTCCTATGGCTACACCTTC. Protein product: CASSLRGSYGYTF.

The rearrangement links TRBV6-4 to TRBJ1-6, with D perhaps matching TRBD1 (5 bases). The germline gives CDR1 MRHNA, CDR2 SNTAGT. Trimming took 3 bases from V and 7 from J, leaving 7 bases between them. The CDR3 consists of 13 residues. The CDR3 reads CASSEGQNSPLHF. In nucleotides, the CDR3 is TGTGCCAGCAGTGAAGGACAAAATTCACCCCTCCACTTT.

This clone was detected once. The chain joins TRBV7-2 to TRBJ1-1; 7 bases are a match to TRBD1. Germline CDR1 and CDR2: SGHTA and FQGNSA. With 5 bases clipped from V and 3 bases from J, the junction kept 3 bases outside the gene matches. This CDR3 has 13 residues. CDR3 in amino acids: CASSRQGYTEAFF. The CDR3 DNA follows: TGTGCCAGCAGCCGACAGGGCTACACTGAAGCTTTCTTT.

The J gene is TRBJ2-7, the V gene TRBV15; 9 bases line up with TRBD1. This CDR3 comprises 13 residues. J was trimmed by 5 bases and V by 4 bases; bases with no gene match: 3. Germline lookup yields CDR1 LNHNV and CDR2 YYDKDF (reference sequence). CDR3 region: CATSIGDRDEQYF. CDR3 nucleotides: TGTGCCACCAGCATTGGGGACAGGGACGAGCAGTACTTC.

The chain combines TRBV21-1 with TRBJ1-3; TRBD1 reflects the table's D call only, with no check against the DNA. TRBV21-1 represents a pseudogene. The CDR3 is 21 residues long. CDR3 residues: CASSKEGAKGQGKGSGNTIYF. CDR3 sequence (DNA): TGTGCCAGCAGCAAAGAGGGAGCAAAGGGACAGGGGAAGGGTAGTGGAAACACCATATATTTT.

Notes on this clone: At one end the junction does not follow the germline gene, possibly because of a read error. The chain employs TRBV7-7 and TRBJ2-7, with D uncertain. Germline CDR1 SSHAT, CDR2 FNYEAQ (reference sequence). The CDR3 totals 14 residues. The CDR3 DNA reads TGTGCTAGCAGCTTAGTTCCTACGCCTTACGAGCAGTACTTC. This codes for CASSLVPTPYEQYF.

The table lists this clone with a count of one. The rearrangement uses TRBV9 and TRBJ1-5; D uncertain. V shed 5 bases and J shed 4 bases, with 16 bases lying between them. The CDR3 has 15 amino acids. The germline V gene has CDR1 SGDLS and CDR2 YYNGEE. The CDR3, as DNA: TGTGCCAGCAGTCTAAGCGGGAGTGCGAATCAGCCCCAGCATTTT. Protein sequence: CASSLSGSANQPQHF.

This rearrangement joins TRBV7-3 to TRBJ2-1; the D is unclear. The CDR3 runs 13 residues. Germline CDR1 SGHTA, CDR2 FQGTGA. Trimming shortened V by 5 bases and J by 5 bases, and 10 bases separated the two germline ends. The CDR3 sequence: CASSPSEHNEQFF. Here the CDR3 DNA reads TGTGCCAGCAGCCCCTCGGAACACAATGAGCAGTTCTTC.